Here is one TCR beta chain with its context. Antigen: not known. This sample was taken from a study of Tregs in tolerant kidney transplant recipients. Study-wide context: The nonmyeloablative bone marrow transplants came from related graft donors, with transient mixed chimerism. Study results and limitations: Antigen-driven expansion was suggested because donor-specific Tregs expanded more than all Tregs in tolerant patients. No direct test of biological reproducibility was done here.

Assay used: immunoSEQ multiplex PCR; TCRdb lists only in-frame clones, some missing. The repertoire has around 85,000 clones, 85% to 95% of them found once; the top ten carry about 0.34%. In germline, CDR1 is SGHDT, CDR2 YYEEEE. The CDR3 is made up of 15 amino acids. Trimming removed 3 bases at V and 0 bases at J, with 12 bases between. The V call is TRBV5-6, the J call TRBJ1-1; D remains unclear. The TCR was taken from a human donor who received a combined kidney and bone marrow transplant. Specimen: Tregs from blood, collected before the transplant. The CDR3 coding sequence is TGTGCCAGCAGCTCCCTGGCGCGGATGAACACTGAAGCTTTCTTT. Residues: CASSSLARMNTEAFF.